The 28 T cell receptor beta chains below all came from one sample that was sequenced in a study of blood T cell repertoires in COVID-19. Assay: immunoSEQ multiplex PCR; the TCRdb copy retains only in-frame clones and omits some. The table includes roughly 150,000 clones, approximately 80% detected once. The sample consisted of PBMCs or T cells enriched from blood (not recorded which). The receptor set was obtained from an older man who had been exposed to COVID-19.

This clone is a singleton in its sample. CDR3 sequence reads: CAWSVTGTGTGYTF. The CDR3 DNA follows: TGTGCCTGGAGTGTTACCGGGACAGGGACTGGCTACACCTTC. The chain has TRBV30 and TRBJ1-2; 9 bases match TRBD1. The length of the CDR3 is 14 residues. V dropped 0 bases and J dropped 7; count of bases not matched to a gene: 6. In germline, CDR1 is GTSNPN, CDR2 SVGIG (reference sequence).

The chain couples TRBV2 to TRBJ2-1, with a weak D call TRBD1 (6 bases). This CDR3 has 15 residues. V lost 6 bases and J lost 0, with 12 bases in between. The germline gives CDR1 SNHLY, CDR2 FYNNEI. CDR3 sequence reads: CASSEDRTSYNEQFF. Here the CDR3 DNA reads TGTGCCAGCAGCGAGGACAGAACCTCCTACAATGAGCAGTTCTTC.

This chain joins TRBV7-9 and TRBJ1-3, with TRBD1 matching 7 bases. After removal of 7 bases from V and 4 bases from J, the junction contained 13 bases not matched to a gene. CDR1 is SEHNR, CDR2 FQNEAQ, per germline (reference sequence). The CDR3 contains 16 residues. The CDR3: CASTQREQGFGNTIYF. The CDR3 DNA follows: TGTGCCAGCACACAAAGGGAACAGGGGTTCGGAAACACCATATATTTT.

The chain carries TRBV7-9 and TRBJ1-1, with 8 positions matching TRBD1. J gave up 1 base and V 7 bases, and 8 bases lay outside the gene matches. There are 15 residues in the CDR3. Germline values: CDR1 SEHNR, CDR2 FQNEAQ (reference sequence). CDR3 residues: CASKSQGQANTEAFF. The CDR3 coding sequence is TGTGCCAGCAAATCCCAGGGACAGGCGAACACTGAAGCTTTCTTT. The whole variable domain, remainder taken from reference TRBV7-9 and TRBJ1-1, is DTGVSQNPRHKITKRGQNVTFRCDPISEHNRLYWYRQTLGQGPEFLTYFQNEAQLEKSRLLSDRFSAERPKGSFSTLEIQRTEQGDSAMYLCASKSQGQANTEAFFGQGTRLTVV.

The chain carries TRBV5-1 and TRBJ2-5; D gene ambiguous. Germline V gene data show CDR1 as SGHRS and CDR2 as YFSETQ. The V gene lost 0 bases and the J gene lost 1 base, with 13 bases spanning the gap. The CDR3 contains 16 residues. CDR3 DNA: TGCGCCAGCAGCTTGGCCTCCCCTTCCCCCCAAGAGACCCAGTACTTC. Its translation is CASSLASPSPQETQYF.

The chain is built from TRBV19 and TRBJ2-1; D may be TRBD2 (6 bases). V was cut by 4 bases and J by 2 bases, with 18 bases left in between. This CDR3 spans 17 amino acids. Per the germline V gene, CDR1 is LNHDA and CDR2 is SQIVND (reference sequence). The CDR3 region has the DNA TGTGCCAGTAGTACCCTAGGCGGGACGGCTACCTACAATGAGCAGTTCTTC. This gives the protein CASSTLGGTATYNEQFF.

The chain combines TRBV9 with TRBJ2-1, with D unclear. V gave up 1 base and J gave up 10 bases, with 12 bases separating them. This CDR3 is 13 amino acids long. Germline values: CDR1 SGDLS, CDR2 YYNGEE. CDR3 residues: CASSVSVEKEQFF. As DNA, the CDR3 is TGTGCCAGCAGCGTATCAGTTGAAAAGGAGCAGTTCTTC.

The chain uses TRBV2 and TRBJ2-1, with 7 bases lining up with TRBD1. Trimming cost V 6 bases and J 1 base; bases outside gene matches: 3. CDR1 is SNHLY, CDR2 FYNNEI, per germline. The CDR3 is made up of 14 amino acids. The CDR3 DNA reads TGTGCCAGCAGCAGGGGGTGGTCCTACAATGAGCAGTTCTTC. Translation gives CASSRGWSYNEQFF.

In DNA, the CDR3 is TGTGCCAGCAGCCAACCAGGACAGCAAGAGACCCAGTACTTC. Amino acids: CASSQPGQQETQYF. The chain has TRBV4-2 and TRBJ2-5; weak D call: TRBD1 (6 bases). Germline CDR1 is LGHNA and CDR2 is YNFKEQ. Between the trimmed V and J ends, which lost 2 bases and 2 bases, there was a span of 9 bases. The CDR3 sequence is 14 residues long.

The V gene is TRBV2, the J gene TRBJ2-5; 7 bases map to TRBD2. With V trimmed by 3 bases and J by 2 bases, 6 bases remained unmatched. Germline V CDR1 and CDR2: SNHLY, FYNNEI. The CDR3 totals 15 residues. In DNA, the CDR3 is TGTGCCAGCAGTGAGGTACTAGCGCTACAAGAGACCCAGTACTTC. This translates into CASSEVLALQETQYF.

The chain recombines TRBV18 with TRBJ2-2; TRBD1 agrees at 7 bases. Losses at the gene ends were 5 bases for V and 0 bases for J; bases not matched to a gene: 3. The CDR3 runs 15 residues. CDR1 and CDR2 from the germline V gene are KGHSH and LQKENI. This chain's CDR3 is CASSTGQSNTGELFF. The CDR3 DNA is TGTGCCAGCTCAACGGGACAGTCGAACACCGGGGAGCTGTTTTTT.

This clone was found a few times. CDR3 residues: CASSYQDRGPEAFF. The CDR3, as DNA: TGTGCCAGCAGTTACCAAGACAGGGGCCCTGAAGCTTTCTTT. The rearrangement links TRBV6-5 to TRBJ1-1; 8 bases map to TRBD1. Germline V CDR1 and CDR2: MNHEY, SVGAGI. V was clipped by 2 bases and J by 6 bases; unmatched bases: 5. The CDR3 contains 14 residues.

This sequence joins TRBV7-8 and TRBJ2-7, with D tentatively TRBD1 (5 bases). The V gene lost 5 bases and the J gene lost 3 bases, with 17 bases spanning the gap. Looked up from germline, CDR1 is SGHVS and CDR2 is FQNEAQ. The CDR3 totals 15 residues. CDR3 in amino acids: CASSPTNDRSYEQYF. As DNA, the CDR3 is TGTGCCAGCAGCCCAACTAACGACAGAAGCTACGAGCAGTACTTC.

CDR3 bases: TGTGCCAGCAGCTTGGTACTGACAGGGAACACTGAAGCTTTCTTT. This sequence encodes CASSLVLTGNTEAFF. The chain has TRBV5-6 and TRBJ1-1, with D tentatively TRBD1 (6 bases). Per the germline V gene, CDR1 is SGHDT and CDR2 is YYEEEE. V lost 0 bases and J 1 base, leaving 10 bases between the germline ends. The CDR3 consists of 15 residues.

The chain couples TRBV28 to TRBJ2-2, with 12 bases lining up with TRBD2. The V segment lost 5 bases and the J segment 4 bases; nucleotides outside the gene matches: 5. Germline CDR1 reads MDHEN; CDR2 reads SYDVKM. The CDR3 consists of 16 residues. The CDR3 DNA reads as TGTGCCAGCAGTACGTCTAGCGGGAGGGCCACCGGGGAGCTGTTTTTT. Amino acids: CASSTSSGRATGELFF.

This chain joins TRBV3-1 (or the pseudogene TRBV3-2) and TRBJ2-1; 9 positions match TRBD2. Germline CDR1 and CDR2: LGHDT and YNNKEL (reference sequence). This CDR3 spans 14 amino acids. V shed 7 bases and J 8 bases; nucleotides not matched to a gene: 9. The CDR3 DNA reads TGTGCCAGCACTAGCGGGGTTCGAGGCGATGAGCAGTTCTTC. Its translation is CASTSGVRGDEQFF.

The gene calls are TRBV10-2 and TRBJ2-1; 10 nucleotides align to TRBD2. This CDR3 has 15 amino acids. V lost 7 bases to trimming and J lost 7 bases; unmatched junction nucleotides: 10. Per the germline V gene, CDR1 is WSHSY and CDR2 is SAAADI. The CDR3 coding sequence is TGCGCCAGCACCCACCACCTAGCGGGAGTAAATGAGCAGTTCTTC. Translating it yields CASTHHLAGVNEQFF.

This chain's CDR3 is CAWSDRGQMKTQYF. CDR3 DNA sequence: TGTGCCTGGAGTGACAGGGGGCAGATGAAGACCCAGTACTTC. The chain recombines TRBV30 with TRBJ2-5; TRBD1 agrees at 9 bases. Germline assignment: CDR1 GTSNPN and CDR2 SVGIG (reference sequence). V dropped 1 base and J dropped 6; count of bases not matched to a gene: 6. This CDR3 is built from 14 residues.

V and J are TRBV9 and TRBJ1-6, with D perhaps TRBD1 (6 bases). Germline CDR1 and CDR2: SGDLS and YYNGEE. The CDR3 is made up of 17 amino acids. Trimming cost V 6 bases and J 2 bases, with 18 bases left between them. The CDR3 coding sequence is TGTGCCAGCAAGGGGGGAGGGAGTGATGCCTATAATTCACCCCTCCACTTT. This encodes CASKGGGSDAYNSPLHF.

The V gene is TRBV30, the J gene TRBJ1-6; maybe TRBD1 (5 bases). Deletions cut 2 bases from V and 2 bases from J, with 10 bases between. The CDR3 is made up of 15 amino acids. In germline, CDR1 is GTSNPN, CDR2 SVGIG (reference sequence). CDR3 sequence reads: CAWSLGGAYNSPLHF. For the CDR3, the DNA is TGTGCCTGGAGTCTGGGGGGAGCCTATAATTCACCCCTCCACTTT.

The chain couples TRBV30 to TRBJ1-1; 7 nucleotides agree with TRBD1. Germline V CDR1 and CDR2: GTSNPN, SVGIG (reference sequence). V was clipped by 4 bases and J by 0 bases; unmatched bases: 11. This CDR3 has 16 residues. The CDR3 here is CAWTLGEGGVNTEAFF. CDR3 DNA sequence: TGTGCCTGGACCCTCGGGGAAGGGGGCGTGAACACTGAAGCTTTCTTT.

J is TRBJ2-1 and V is TRBV7-2; D remains ambiguous. The CDR3 runs 15 residues. Trimming pared 1 base from V and 1 base from J, leaving 8 bases between. Germline CDR1 reads SGHTA; CDR2 reads FQGNSA. The CDR3 is CASSLDPQSYNEQFF. As DNA, the CDR3 is TGTGCCAGCAGCTTAGACCCGCAGTCCTACAATGAGCAGTTCTTC.

This clone turned up a few times. V and J are TRBV7-8 and TRBJ1-5; unclear D gene. Germline assignment: CDR1 SGHVS and CDR2 FQNEAQ. This CDR3 contains 16 residues. The germline V and J ends were trimmed by 5 bases and 0 bases, with 14 bases remaining between them. CDR3 DNA: TGTGCCAGCAGCGGCAGAGGCGGTCATAGCAATCAGCCCCAGCATTTT. Translated: CASSGRGGHSNQPQHF.

The gene calls are TRBV5-6 and TRBJ1-2, with 7 bases that match TRBD1. With V trimmed by 4 bases and J by 1 base, 7 bases remained unmatched. The V gene's germline CDR1 is SGHDT and CDR2 YYEEEE. The CDR3 is 15 amino acids. The CDR3 DNA is TGTGCCAGCAGCGTGACAGGGTCCTATAACTATGGCTACACCTTC. This translates into CASSVTGSYNYGYTF.

The chain links TRBV19 to TRBJ1-5; 10 positions match TRBD1. From germline, CDR1 is LNHDA and CDR2 SQIVND (reference sequence). The V and J ends lost 3 bases and 7 bases, in that order; junction bases with no gene match: 3. There are 14 residues in the CDR3. CDR3 nucleotides: TGTGCCAGTAGTATTGACAGGGGGCAGCAGCCCCAGCATTTT. Its protein product is CASSIDRGQQPQHF.

The genes are TRBV5-1 and TRBJ2-3; no firm D call. V shed 2 bases and J shed 2 bases, with 6 bases lying between them. The CDR3 is 13 residues long. Germline V lookup: CDR1 SGHRS, CDR2 YFSETQ. The CDR3 nucleotides read TGCGCCAGCAGCTTAGCCCCCACAGATACGCAGTATTTT. Protein sequence: CASSLAPTDTQYF.

V and J are TRBV11-2 and TRBJ2-5; D ambiguous. This CDR3 contains 12 residues. Germline V gene sequence: CDR1 SGHAT, CDR2 FQNNGV. The V gene lost 1 base and the J gene lost 5 bases, with 5 bases spanning the gap. The CDR3 DNA reads as TGTGCCAGCAGCTTAGCGCGGGAGACCCAGTACTTC. Residues: CASSLARETQYF.

The gene calls are TRBV7-2 and TRBJ2-3, with D possibly being TRBD2 (6 bases). Trimming shortened V by 6 bases and J by 3 bases, and 10 bases separated the two germline ends. Germline V gene data show CDR1 as SGHTA and CDR2 as FQGNSA. The CDR3 has 13 residues. Written as DNA, the CDR3 is TGTGCCAGCAGGGGTAGCGGAACAGATACGCAGTATTTT. Residues: CASRGSGTDTQYF.